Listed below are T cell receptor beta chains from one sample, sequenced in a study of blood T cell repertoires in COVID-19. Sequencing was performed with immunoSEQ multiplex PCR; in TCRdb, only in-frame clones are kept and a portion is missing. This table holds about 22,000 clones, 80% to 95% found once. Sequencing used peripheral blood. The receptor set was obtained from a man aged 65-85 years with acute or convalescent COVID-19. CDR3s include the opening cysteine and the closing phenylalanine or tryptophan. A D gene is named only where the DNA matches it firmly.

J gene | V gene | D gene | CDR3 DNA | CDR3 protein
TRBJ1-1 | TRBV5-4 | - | TGTGCCAGCAGCCCCACCTTAAGCAGGGACACTGAAGCTTTCTTT | CASSPTLSRDTEAFF
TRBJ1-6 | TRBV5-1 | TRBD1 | TGCGCCAGCAGCTTGGTTGGGACAGTAGATTCACCCCTCCACTTT | CASSLVGTVDSPLHF
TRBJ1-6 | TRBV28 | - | TGTGCCAGCAGCCGAGAGACAGGATCCTATAATTCACCCCTCCACTTT | CASSRETGSYNSPLHF
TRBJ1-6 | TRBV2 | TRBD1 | TGTGCCACTACCGGGGACAGGCTCTCCTATAATTCACCCCTCCACTTT | CATTGDRLSYNSPLHF
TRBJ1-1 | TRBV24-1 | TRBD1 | TGTGCCACCAGTGATTTGCTCGGGACAGGGAGGATGAACACTGAAGCTTTCTTT | CATSDLLGTGRMNTEAFF
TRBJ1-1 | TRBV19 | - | TGTGCCAGTACGTCCGCAGGGGTCTTAAACACTGAAGCTTTCTTT | CASTSAGVLNTEAFF
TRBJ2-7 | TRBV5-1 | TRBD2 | TGCGCCAGCAGCTCTACTAGCGGGGGCCTCTACGAGCAGTACTTC | CASSSTSGGLYEQYF
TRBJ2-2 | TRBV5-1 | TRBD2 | TGCGCCAGCACCGCTGGGGGGGATTACACCGGGGAGCTGTTTTTT | CASTAGGDYTGELFF
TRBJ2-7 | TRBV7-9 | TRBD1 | TGTGCCAGCAGCTTATGGACAGGGGGTTTGGCATTTAGCTCCTACGAGCAGTACTTC | CASSLWTGGLAFSSYEQYF
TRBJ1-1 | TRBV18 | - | TGTGCCAGCTCACCGAGCCCGAGCACTGAAGCTTTCTTT | CASSPSPSTEAFF
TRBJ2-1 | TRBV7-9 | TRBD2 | TGTGCCAGCAGCGCGACCGGGACTAGCGGGAGCTCCTACAATGAGCAGTTCTTC | CASSATGTSGSSYNEQFF
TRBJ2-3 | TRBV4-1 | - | TGCGCCAGCAGCCAAGAAGAATGGGCAGAAATACACACAGATACGCAGTATTTT | CASSQEEWAEIHTDTQYF